One and the same sample provided the 19 T cell receptor beta chains below, sequenced in a study of CD8 T cells in ankylosing spondylitis (dated by TCRdb to the late 2010s). Receptor libraries were prepared by 5' RACE. Instrument on record: Illumina HiSeq 2500. TCRdb cleaned the public reads at Q25 with fastp, built clones with MiXCR and kept in-frame beta chains. For every CDR3 protein sequence, its rows merge into one entry that carries the most common genes and DNA. The sample contains about 240,000 distinct CDR3 sequences, around 7.8% of them found a single time. The ten largest account for approximately 7% of the sample. The source material was blood, either unsorted or a sorted T cell fraction (not recorded which). The receptors stem from a male donor with ankylosing spondylitis or in good health (not recorded which).

In its sample, this clonotype was seen many times. Its ends do not fully match the called genes, so a read error is possible. The chain combines TRBV6-1 with TRBJ1-1; D uncertain. The CDR3 has 13 amino acids. Germline V gene lookup returns CDR1 MNHNS and CDR2 SASEGT. The CDR3: CASTETMNTEAFF. The CDR3 DNA reads as TGTGCCAGCACTGAAACCATGAACACTGAAGCTTTCTTT.

This clonotype was detected ten times or more. The rearrangement uses TRBV5-1 and TRBJ2-7; 11 bases fit TRBD1. Germline V gene lookup returns CDR1 SGHRS and CDR2 YFSETQ. Unmatched junction bases numbered 5, after V lost 4 bases and J lost 5 bases. The length of the CDR3 is 14 residues. The CDR3 loop reads CASSPGQGGNEQYF. The CDR3 nucleotides read TGCGCCAGCAGCCCGGGACAGGGGGGAAACGAGCAGTACTTC.

This clonotype was detected ten times or more. The rearrangement uses TRBV20-1 and TRBJ2-2, with a possible D match to TRBD1 (5 bases). The CDR3 consists of 13 residues. Germline V gene data show CDR1 as DFQATT and CDR2 as SNEGSKA (reference sequence). The V end lost 6 bases, the J end lost 4 bases, and 12 bases lay between the germline ends. The CDR3 here is CSARTKPTGELFF. The CDR3 DNA reads TGCAGTGCCAGGACAAAGCCCACCGGGGAGCTGTTTTTT.

The table lists this clonotype with many counts. The chain couples TRBV20-1 to TRBJ1-1; TRBD1 matches 9 bases. CDR1 is DFQATT and CDR2 is SNEGSKA in the germline V gene (reference sequence). J was trimmed by 4 bases and V by 7 bases; bases with no gene match: 7. The CDR3 spans 13 residues. The CDR3 sequence is CSGQGQGGTEAFF. In DNA, the CDR3 is TGCAGTGGACAGGGACAGGGCGGCACTGAAGCTTTCTTT.

This clonotype was counted between two and nine times. The chain joins TRBV12-5 to TRBJ2-7, with TRBD2 identical over 10 bases. The ends lost 1 base at V and 4 bases at J; junction bases unmatched: 4. Germline-derived CDR1 and CDR2 are LGHNT and FRNRAP. The CDR3 runs 15 residues. The CDR3 DNA sequence: TGTGCTAGTGGTTTGGAACCGGGACTAGCGTACGAGCAGTACTTC. Its protein is CASGLEPGLAYEQYF.

This chain links TRBV7-9 with TRBJ2-7, with D tentatively TRBD1 (6 bases). The V end lost 3 bases, the J end lost 3 bases, and 12 bases lay between the germline ends. CDR3 length equals 14 residues. Germline lookup yields CDR1 SEHNR and CDR2 FQNEAQ (reference sequence). Here the CDR3 reads CASSLPGAVYEQYF. The CDR3 DNA follows: TGTGCCAGCAGCTTGCCAGGGGCTGTCTACGAGCAGTACTTC. The complete variable domain, with remaining parts taken from reference TRBV7-9 and TRBJ2-7, reads DTGVSQNPRHKITKRGQNVTFRCDPISEHNRLYWYRQTLGQGPEFLTYFQNEAQLEKSRLLSDRFSAERPKGSFSTLEIQRTEQGDSAMYLCASSLPGAVYEQYFGPGTRLTVT.

This clonotype was observed at least ten times. The chain combines TRBV20-1 with TRBJ2-7; D possibly corresponds to TRBD2 (5 bases). Trimming cost V 4 bases and J 0 bases, with 7 bases left between them. CDR3 length: 12 residues. Germline V lookup: CDR1 DFQATT, CDR2 SNEGSKA (reference sequence). This CDR3 is CSATTSSYEQYF. The DNA for the CDR3 is TGCAGTGCTACTACTAGCTCCTACGAGCAGTACTTC.

V is TRBV30 and J is TRBJ2-6; D uncertain. The CDR3 runs 13 residues. Trimming removed 7 bases from V and 0 bases from J, with 7 bases in between. Per the germline V gene, CDR1 is GTSNPN and CDR2 is SVGIG (reference sequence). The CDR3 spells CASGGSGANVLTF. In DNA, the CDR3 is TGTGCCTCGGGCGGCTCTGGGGCCAACGTCCTGACTTTC.

This clonotype was counted at least ten times. J is TRBJ2-1 and V is TRBV14; D is possibly TRBD1 (6 bases). Germline CDR1 reads SGHDN; CDR2 reads FVKESK. V lost 4 bases, J lost 6 bases, and 19 bases lay in between. The length of the CDR3 is 16 residues. DNA for the CDR3: TGTGCCAGCAGCCCCAGGGGTGGACCCCTCAGCAATGAGCAGTTCTTC. It translates to CASSPRGGPLSNEQFF.

This clonotype appeared many times. This chain's CDR3 is CSAYDFSGNTIYF. CDR3 in DNA: TGCAGTGCCTATGACTTCTCTGGAAACACCATATATTTT. The rearrangement joins TRBV20-1 to TRBJ1-3; D call uncertain. This CDR3 has 13 residues. V lost 6 bases and J lost 0, with 9 bases in between. Germline CDR1 is DFQATT and CDR2 is SNEGSKA (reference sequence).

This clonotype was seen at least ten times. The rearrangement joins TRBV10-3 to TRBJ1-1, with D possibly TRBD1 on 5 matching bases. The CDR3 loop spans 12 amino acids. Germline loops: CDR1 ENHRY, CDR2 SYGVKD. Deletions cut 4 bases from V and 3 bases from J, with 6 bases between. CDR3 amino acids: CAISARDTEAFF. The CDR3 DNA is TGTGCCATCAGTGCCAGGGACACTGAAGCTTTCTTT.

This clonotype occurred many times. The chain has TRBV6-1 and TRBJ1-2; TRBD1 is a possible D gene (5 bases). This CDR3 region has 15 residues. Germline values: CDR1 MNHNS, CDR2 SASEGT. V was shortened by 5 bases and J by 0 bases, with 13 bases between the two germline ends. CDR3 sequence (DNA): TGTGCCAGCAGTCCGGGGCGGGAGACTAACTATGGCTACACCTTC. It codes for CASSPGRETNYGYTF.

The J gene is TRBJ1-2, the V gene TRBV30, with D tentatively TRBD1 (5 bases). Germline V gives CDR1 GTSNPN, CDR2 SVGIG (reference sequence). V lost 0 bases, J lost 6 bases, and 17 bases lay in between. The CDR3 contains 15 residues. The CDR3 reads CAWSVGASGLDGYTF. CDR3 nucleotides: TGTGCCTGGAGTGTCGGGGCCTCCGGACTAGATGGCTACACCTTC.

This clonotype was recorded at least ten times. The gene calls are TRBV6-2 or TRBV6-3 and TRBJ1-5, with 9 nucleotides matching TRBD1. This CDR3 comprises 16 residues. The germline gives CDR1 MNHEY, CDR2 SVGEGT. Trimming took 3 bases from V and 8 from J; bases not matched to a gene: 11. CDR3 bases: TGTGCCAGCAGTTATCGGACCACAGGGGGCTGGGAGCCCCAGCATTTT. It encodes CASSYRTTGGWEPQHF.

This clonotype was found many times. The chain has TRBV20-1 and TRBJ1-5, with D uncertain. The V gene's germline CDR1 is DFQATT and CDR2 SNEGSKA (reference sequence). The CDR3 is made up of 15 amino acids. V dropped 0 bases and J dropped 8 bases, with 17 bases sitting between them. CDR3 loop: CSARESGHRMEPQHF. CDR3 DNA sequence: TGCAGTGCTAGAGAATCTGGGCATCGGATGGAGCCCCAGCATTTT.

The chain uses TRBV12-3 or TRBV12-4 and TRBJ1-3, with a possible D match to TRBD1 (6 bases). This CDR3 has 17 residues. V lost 6 bases to trimming and J lost 3 bases, with 21 bases between them. CDR3 protein: CASSRGHSGRDGNTIYF. The CDR3 nucleotides are TGTGCCAGCAGCCGGGGACACTCCGGTAGGGATGGAAACACCATATATTTT.

This clonotype was seen ten or more times. This rearrangement joins TRBV5-1 to TRBJ2-2, with D unclear. Germline V gives CDR1 SGHRS, CDR2 YFSETQ. The CDR3 spans 14 residues. V lost 5 bases and J lost 4, with 12 bases in between. CDR3 sequence: CASRNGESTGELFF. Here the CDR3 DNA reads TGCGCCAGCAGGAACGGAGAGAGCACCGGGGAGCTGTTTTTT.

This chain connects TRBV4-3 to TRBJ2-1; 11 bases fit TRBD2. Germline trimming cut 4 bases from V and 4 bases from J; bases unmatched to any gene: 6. Per germline, CDR1 LGHNA and CDR2 YSLEER. The CDR3 runs to 16 residues. The CDR3: CASSRSTSGVYNEQFF. CDR3 in DNA: TGCGCCAGCAGCCGATCGACTAGCGGGGTGTACAATGAGCAGTTCTTC.

This chain uses TRBV4-3 with TRBJ2-7, with 7 bases that match TRBD2. Per the germline V gene, CDR1 is LGHNA and CDR2 is YSLEER. This CDR3 spans 16 amino acids. After removal of 0 bases from V and 0 bases from J, the junction contained 5 bases not matched to a gene. This chain's CDR3 is CASSQDRAGLSYEQYF. The DNA for the CDR3 is TGCGCCAGCAGCCAAGATAGAGCGGGACTCTCCTACGAGCAGTACTTC.